The clone carrying this TCR beta chain was counted many times. Its target is unknown. Amplification yielded TCR beta CDR3 regions, with RNA transcripts as the source. Carried out on the TCR CDR3, a first-round RT-PCR used the HTBI primer set. MiXCR, applied by TCRdb to the multiplex PCR reads, yields one record per CDR3 protein. The sample carries fewer than 400,000 distinct CDR3 sequences, about an eighth recorded once. A patient was excluded if there was uncontrolled infection, other autoimmune disease, pregnancy or lactation. The diagnoses drew upon clinical symptoms, serum thyroxine and TRAb, thyroid ultrasound and orbital computed tomography. These data originate in a study of T cells in Graves' hyperthyroidism and ophthalmopathy. Points from the study as a whole: Most thyroid clonotypes that were expanded above 0.001 also turned up in blood.

The source material was blood. This clonotype was sampled from a man aged 45-60 years with Graves' ophthalmopathy.

CDR3: CASSRQGDTEAFF. CDR3 bases: TGTGCCAGCTCACGGCAGGGAGACACTGAAGCTTTCTTT. The chain links TRBV18 to TRBJ1-1, with D possibly being TRBD1 (5 bases). CDR1 is KGHSH and CDR2 is LQKENI in the germline V gene. CDR3 size: 13 residues. Between the trimmed V and J ends, which lost 4 bases and 3 bases, there was a span of 9 bases. The variable domain in full, completed from reference TRBV18 and TRBJ1-1, reads NAGVMQNPRHLVRRRGQEARLRCSPMKGHSHVYWYRQLPEEGLKFMVYLQKENIIDESGMPKERFSAEFPKEGPSILRIQQVVRGDSAAYFCASSRQGDTEAFFGQGTRLTVV.